This TCR beta chain came from a study of cytomegalovirus exposure and HLA in healthy donors. PCR was performed using 60 Vbeta and 13 Jbeta primers. Assay: immunoSEQ multiplex PCR; the TCRdb copy retains only in-frame clones and omits some. The sample has 96,000 or so clones; roughly 74% are singletons. V was shortened by 3 bases and J by 4 bases, with 10 bases between the two germline ends. The CDR3 covers 13 residues. Germline V gene sequence: CDR1 SGHKS, CDR2 YYEKEE (reference sequence). The TCR was taken from a female donor in good health and CMV-seropositive. What was sequenced was PBMCs. The chain combines TRBV5-5 with TRBJ1-2; D not resolved. CDR3 residues: CASSSGAFYGYTF. The CDR3 nucleotides are TGTGCCAGCAGCTCTGGAGCCTTCTATGGCTACACCTTC. Using reference TRBV5-5 and TRBJ1-2 for the parts outside the CDR3, the full variable domain is DAGVTQSPTHLIKTRGQQVTLRCSPISGHKSVSWYQQVLGQGPQFIFQYYEKEERGRGNFPDRFSARQFPNYSSELNVNALLLGDSALYLCASSSGAFYGYTFGSGTRLTVV.